The 5 T cell receptor beta chains in this list originate from one sample, sequenced in a study of post-analysis software for immune sequencing data. Study findings and constraints: Relative to controls, patients had 4 or 5 TRBV segments at higher frequency, with TRBV5-6, TRBV5-1 and TRBV20-1 among these.

Built from TCR beta cDNA, the libraries had unique molecular identifiers in them. Each CDR3 protein gets one entry after TCRdb re-called the PCR reads with MiXCR. The table has hundreds of thousands of distinct CDR3 sequences, approximately 60% seen once. Their specific antigens are unknown. Sequenced sample: blood. These receptors came from a girl aged 2 to 9 with multiple sclerosis.

This clonotype was seen a handful of times. The CDR3 sequence: CSAGWSNTEAFF. CDR3 DNA sequence: TGCAGCGCGGGATGGAGCAACACTGAAGCTTTCTTT. This chain joins TRBV29-1 and TRBJ1-1, with D unclear. Trimming took 7 bases from V and 2 from J, leaving 11 bases between them. The CDR3 contains 12 residues. Germline CDR1 is SQVTM and CDR2 is ANQGSEA. Full variable domain (outside the CDR3, taken from reference TRBV29-1 and TRBJ1-1): SAVISQKPSRDICQRGTSLTIQCQVDSQVTMMFWYRQQPGQSLTLIATANQGSEATYESGFVIDKFPISRPNLTFSTLTVSNMSPEDSSIYLCSAGWSNTEAFFGQGTRLTVV.

This clonotype was found a few times. V gene TRBV20-1 combines with J gene TRBJ2-3; TRBD2 agrees at 10 bases. Germline CDR1 and CDR2: DFQATT and SNEGSKA (reference sequence). The junction had 9 bases not matched to a gene; V was cut back by 0 bases and J by 6 bases. The length of the CDR3 is 16 residues. The CDR3 loop reads CSARDVLAGSSDTQYF. CDR3 DNA: TGCAGTGCTAGAGACGTACTAGCGGGATCCTCTGATACGCAGTATTTT.

This chain links TRBV6-5 with TRBJ2-7; D gene uncertain. The germline V gene has CDR1 MNHEY and CDR2 SVGAGI. V was shortened by 6 bases and J by 2 bases, with 17 bases between the two germline ends. The CDR3 runs to 15 residues. The CDR3 reads CASSLRSTGAYEQYF. The CDR3 DNA sequence: TGTGCCAGCAGCCTCCGCTCAACTGGAGCCTACGAGCAGTACTTC.

This clonotype was counted between two and nine times. V is TRBV5-1 and J is TRBJ2-3, with 12 bases fitting TRBD2. Germline loops: CDR1 SGHRS, CDR2 YFSETQ. V lost 4 bases, J lost 6 bases, and 9 bases stayed unmatched. The CDR3 spans 16 residues. CDR3 bases: TGCGCCAGCAGCAATGGACTAGCGGGATCGGGGGATACGCAGTATTTT. This translates into CASSNGLAGSGDTQYF.

Remarks on this clonotype: One end of the junction varies from germline; a read error may be responsible. V usage is TRBV12-3 or TRBV12-4 and J usage is TRBJ2-3; 15 nucleotides match TRBD2. The CDR3 has 20 amino acids. CDR3 residues: CASSPWGLAGGSRGADTEYF. The CDR3 coding sequence is TGTGCCAGCAGCCCCTGGGGACTAGCGGGAGGTTCAAGAGGGGCAGATACGGAGTATTTT.